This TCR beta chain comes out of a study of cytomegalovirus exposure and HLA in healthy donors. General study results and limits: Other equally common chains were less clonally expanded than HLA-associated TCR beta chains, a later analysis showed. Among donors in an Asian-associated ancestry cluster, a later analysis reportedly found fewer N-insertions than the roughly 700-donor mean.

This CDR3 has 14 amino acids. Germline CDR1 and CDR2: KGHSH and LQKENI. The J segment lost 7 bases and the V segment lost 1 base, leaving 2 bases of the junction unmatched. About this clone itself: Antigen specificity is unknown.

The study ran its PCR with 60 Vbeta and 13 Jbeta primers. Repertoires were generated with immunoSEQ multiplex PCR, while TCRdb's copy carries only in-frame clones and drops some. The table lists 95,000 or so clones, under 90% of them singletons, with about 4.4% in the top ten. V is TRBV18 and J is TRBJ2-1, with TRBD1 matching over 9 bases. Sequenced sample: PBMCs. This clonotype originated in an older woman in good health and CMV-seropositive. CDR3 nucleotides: TGTGCCAGCTCACCACAGACAGGGGGGAATGAGCAGTTCTTC. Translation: CASSPQTGGNEQFF. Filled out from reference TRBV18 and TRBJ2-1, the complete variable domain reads NAGVMQNPRHLVRRRGQEARLRCSPMKGHSHVYWYRQLPEEGLKFMVYLQKENIIDESGMPKERFSAEFPKEGPSILRIQQVVRGDSAAYFCASSPQTGGNEQFFGPGTRLTVL.